Below, 17 T cell receptor beta chains from the same sample are listed, as sequenced in a study of human T cells and chemical hapten exposure (TCRdb year 2021). Total RNA was extracted from unfractionated whole blood that had been collected in Tempus Blood RNA tubes. During library preparation, unique molecular identifiers were attached to individual cDNA molecules so that TCRs could be counted quantitatively and reproducibly. TCRdb reran the public reads through fastp at Q25 and MiXCR, keeping productive beta chains. Each CDR3 protein gets just one entry, which takes the most common genes and DNA from the rows behind it. The sample table contains about 120,000 distinct CDR3 sequences; only one count was recorded for more than 8.5% of them. Of the sample, roughly 1.5% falls within the top ten clones. Sequencing was done on a sample of whole blood. Receptors originate from a human donor in good health. Some clones in this sample may be carry-over from other donors' samples. Donor details come from another sample of the same person, matched by shared clones.

This clonotype was counted ten times or more. The CDR3 bases are TGTGCCAGCAGCCAACGGACGGCCGACTATGGCTACACCTTC. It yields the protein CASSQRTADYGYTF. This chain connects TRBV14 to TRBJ1-2; no clear D gene. The CDR3 is 14 residues long. V shed 2 bases and J shed 3 bases, with 10 bases lying between them. Germline CDR1 SGHDN, CDR2 FVKESK.

There are a few counts of this clonotype. The gene calls are TRBV12-5 and TRBJ1-1, with a tentative D call TRBD1 (5 bases). The V gene lost 5 bases and the J gene lost 0 bases, with 22 bases spanning the gap. CDR1 and CDR2 (germline): LGHNT, FRNRAP. The CDR3 spans 18 residues. Here the CDR3 DNA reads TGTGCTAGTGGTCTCCCAGCACCTAGGGGTCCCATGAACACTGAAGCTTTCTTT. This gives the protein CASGLPAPRGPMNTEAFF.

This clonotype was recorded many times. V gene TRBV6-5 combines with J gene TRBJ1-2; 9 bases match TRBD1. With 0 bases clipped from V and 8 bases from J, the junction kept 10 bases outside the gene matches. The CDR3 consists of 16 residues. Germline lookup yields CDR1 MNHEY and CDR2 SVGAGI. The CDR3 sequence is CASSYSRSRTGEGYTF. The DNA for the CDR3 is TGTGCCAGCAGTTACTCTAGGTCCCGGACAGGGGAAGGCTACACCTTC.

This sequence joins TRBV29-1 and TRBJ1-5; 8 bases agree with TRBD1. The CDR3 is 13 residues long. V lost 4 bases and J lost 4; bases outside the gene matches: 3. The germline V gene encodes CDR1 SQVTM and CDR2 ANQGSEA. The CDR3: CSVAGGGNQPQHF. The CDR3 bases are TGCAGCGTTGCAGGGGGCGGGAATCAGCCCCAGCATTTT.

The V call is TRBV6-6, the J call TRBJ2-7; possibly TRBD1 or TRBD2 for D (5 bases each). CDR3 length: 16 residues. Trimming took 4 bases from V and 5 from J, leaving 21 bases between them. The germline V gene has CDR1 MNHNY and CDR2 SVGAGI (reference sequence). CDR3 nucleotides: TGTGCCAGCAGTTCTGAATGGGACGGGGTTGAGAACGAGCAGTACTTC. It translates to CASSSEWDGVENEQYF.

At least ten counts were recorded for this clonotype. This chain joins TRBV29-1 and TRBJ1-3; a weak D match, TRBD1 (5 bases). The germline gives CDR1 SQVTM, CDR2 ANQGSEA. The V and J ends lost 2 bases and 4 bases respectively, with 9 bases between them. The length of the CDR3 is 13 residues. CDR3 DNA sequence: TGCAGCGTTGAATCCGGGGACGGAAACACCATATATTTT. It translates to CSVESGDGNTIYF. The complete variable domain, with remaining parts taken from reference TRBV29-1 and TRBJ1-3, reads SAVISQKPSRDICQRGTSLTIQCQVDSQVTMMFWYRQQPGQSLTLIATANQGSEATYESGFVIDKFPISRPNLTFSTLTVSNMSPEDSSIYLCSVESGDGNTIYFGEGSWLTVV.

This clonotype was detected only a few times. The chain links TRBV12-5 to TRBJ1-1; D is undetermined. CDR3 length equals 11 residues. Deletions cut 5 bases from V and 2 bases from J, with 3 bases between. CDR1 is LGHNT, CDR2 FRNRAP, per germline. CDR3 nucleotides: TGTGCTAGTGGTATCAACACTGAAGCTTTCTTT. It yields the protein CASGINTEAFF.

This clonotype occurred many times. The germline gene is not matched at one end of the junction; a read error may be the cause. The chain employs TRBV12-3 or TRBV12-4 and TRBJ1-4; D is unresolved. The CDR3 contains 11 residues. The CDR3 loop is CASSFGIELDF. The DNA for the CDR3 is TGTGCCAGCAGCTTCGGGATAGAGCTTGACTTT.

This clonotype came up a few times. The rearrangement uses TRBV6-5 and TRBJ2-1; D call uncertain. The V end was cut by 0 bases, the J end by 3 bases, with 12 bases between. Germline loops: CDR1 MNHEY, CDR2 SVGAGI. This CDR3 spans 16 amino acids. CDR3 bases: TGTGCCAGCAGTTACTCGCTAGAATGGGTCTACAATGAGCAGTTCTTC. Its translation: CASSYSLEWVYNEQFF.

This clonotype was recorded at least ten times. This rearrangement joins TRBV5-6 to TRBJ1-5, with D tentatively TRBD1 (6 bases). The V end was cut by 4 bases, the J end by 14 bases, with 16 bases between. CDR3 length: 12 amino acids. Looked up from germline, CDR1 is SGHDT and CDR2 is YYEEEE. This CDR3 reads CASSIGGQIKHF. In DNA, the CDR3 is TGTGCCAGCAGCATTGGGGGGCAGATTAAGCATTTT.

Ten or more counts support this clonotype. The chain links TRBV7-9 to TRBJ1-1; 10 positions agree with TRBD1. Per germline, CDR1 SEHNR and CDR2 FQNEAQ (reference sequence). CDR3 size: 13 residues. The trim removed 6 bases at V and 10 bases at J, leaving 8 bases unmatched. In nucleotides, the CDR3 is TGTGCCAGCAGTACGGACAGGGGGAGATTAGCTTTCTTT. Translating gives CASSTDRGRLAFF.

In its sample, this clonotype was seen a few times. The J gene is TRBJ1-1, the V gene TRBV6-6, with 8 bases that match TRBD1. CDR1 MNHNY and CDR2 SVGAGI come from the germline V gene (reference sequence). The CDR3 sequence is 17 residues long. V dropped 0 bases and J dropped 0; count of bases not matched to a gene: 6. The CDR3 nucleotides are TGTGCCAGCAGTTACTCCTTGGACAGGGCTATGAACACTGAAGCTTTCTTT. The encoded protein is CASSYSLDRAMNTEAFF.

The chain carries TRBV12-3 or TRBV12-4 and TRBJ2-3, with 11 bases matching TRBD2. CDR3 size: 18 residues. With 5 bases clipped from V and 4 bases from J, the junction kept 14 bases outside the gene matches. CDR3 DNA sequence: TGTGCCAGCAGTCCCCCTAGGATAGCGGGAGGGATCTCAGATACGCAGTATTTT. Protein product: CASSPPRIAGGISDTQYF.

V is TRBV19 and J is TRBJ1-5; tentatively, D is TRBD1 (5 bases). CDR1 is LNHDA, CDR2 SQIVND, per germline (reference sequence). V was cut by 2 bases and J by 3 bases, with 14 bases left in between. The length of the CDR3 is 16 residues. CDR3 in DNA: TGTGCCAGTAGTATACGGGGCAGGGACCACAATCAGCCCCAGCATTTT. Amino acids: CASSIRGRDHNQPQHF.

This clonotype appeared many times. The chain has TRBV7-2 and TRBJ1-2, with 8 bases identical to TRBD1. The CDR3 totals 16 residues. Germline values: CDR1 SGHTA, CDR2 FQGNSA. Trimming cost V 5 bases and J 5 bases; bases outside gene matches: 13. The CDR3 DNA reads TGTGCCAGCAGCCCCGGGCGGCAGGGGGCTGGTTATGGCTACACCTTC. It encodes CASSPGRQGAGYGYTF.

This clonotype has at least ten counts. J is TRBJ2-5 and V is TRBV29-1; 7 bases map to TRBD1. V trimming: 7 bases; J trimming: 5 bases; junction bases outside the gene matches: 7. The germline V gene has CDR1 SQVTM and CDR2 ANQGSEA. The CDR3 has 12 residues. CDR3 sequence: CSGGRQGETQYF. The CDR3 nucleotides read TGCAGCGGAGGGAGACAGGGTGAGACCCAGTACTTC.

The chain combines TRBV6-5 with TRBJ1-1; 7 bases agree with TRBD1. Losses at the gene ends were 9 bases for V and 1 base for J; bases not matched to a gene: 11. The germline V gene has CDR1 MNHEY and CDR2 SVGAGI. CDR3 length: 15 amino acids. The CDR3 coding sequence is TGTGCCAGTCTCTGGACACAGGGGCCGAACACTGAAGCTTTCTTT. Protein sequence: CASLWTQGPNTEAFF.